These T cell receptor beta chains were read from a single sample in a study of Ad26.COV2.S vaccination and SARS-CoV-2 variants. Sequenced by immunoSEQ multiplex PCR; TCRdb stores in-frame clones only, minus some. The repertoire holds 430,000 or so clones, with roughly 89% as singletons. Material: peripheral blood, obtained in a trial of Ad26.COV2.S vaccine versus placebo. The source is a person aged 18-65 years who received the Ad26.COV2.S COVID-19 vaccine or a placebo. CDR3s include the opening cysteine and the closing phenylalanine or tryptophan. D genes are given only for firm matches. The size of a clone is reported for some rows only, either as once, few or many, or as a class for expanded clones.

DNA: TGTGCCATCAGTGAGCTGGCGGGGAATACGCAGTATTTT
CDR3: CAISELAGNTQYF
size: NA
J: TRBJ2-3
V: TRBV10-3
D: NA

DNA: TGTGCCAGCAGTCAGGGGGGAGGAAACACTGAAGCTTTCTTT
CDR3: CASSQGGGNTEAFF
size: NA
J: TRBJ1-1
V: TRBV28
D: TRBD1

DNA: TGTGCCAGCAGCTTAGGGGGACTAGCGCCCTCCGGGGGCACAGATACGCAGTATTTT
CDR3: CASSLGGLAPSGGTDTQYF
size: NA
J: TRBJ2-3
V: TRBV7-8
D: TRBD2

DNA: TGTGCCAGCAGCGTAACGCACCTAACTAACTATGGCTACACCTTC
CDR3: CASSVTHLTNYGYTF
size: once
J: TRBJ1-2
V: TRBV9
D: NA

DNA: TGTGCCAGCAGCCGAGGCAGGGGTGAAAATTCACCCCTCCACTTT
CDR3: CASSRGRGENSPLHF
size: NA
J: TRBJ1-6
V: TRBV5-4
D: NA

DNA: TGCGCCAGCAGCTCCCGGACAGCCGCGAACACCGGGGAGCTGTTTTTT
CDR3: CASSSRTAANTGELFF
size: NA
J: TRBJ2-2
V: TRBV5-1
D: NA

DNA: TGCAGTGCTAGTAGACTTGAGGGACAGGGGATGAAGACCCAGTACTTC
CDR3: CSASRLEGQGMKTQYF
size: NA
J: TRBJ2-5
V: TRBV20-1
D: TRBD1

DNA: TGTGCCAGCAGCCCCTTCCGGGACAGGGGTATTCAGCCCCAGCATTTT
CDR3: CASSPFRDRGIQPQHF
size: NA
J: TRBJ1-5
V: TRBV7-8
D: TRBD1

DNA: TGTGCCAGCAGTTTCGTGCGCAGTCTGAACACTGAAGCTTTCTTT
CDR3: CASSFVRSLNTEAFF
size: NA
J: TRBJ1-1
V: TRBV27
D: NA

DNA: TGTGCCAGCAGCCACCTAGCGGGATGGGGCGCCGGGGAGCTGTTTTTT
CDR3: CASSHLAGWGAGELFF
size: NA
J: TRBJ2-2
V: TRBV5-6
D: TRBD2

DNA: TGCGCCAGCAGCGAGCAGGACAGGTCACCCCTCCACTTT
CDR3: CASSEQDRSPLHF
size: NA
J: TRBJ1-6
V: TRBV10-2
D: TRBD1

DNA: TGTGCCAGCACCCCGGGGATTCGCGCCGGGGAGCTGTTTTTT
CDR3: CASTPGIRAGELFF
size: NA
J: TRBJ2-2
V: TRBV5-4
D: NA

DNA: TGTGCCAGCAGCTTAGCGGCAGAGGGACTAGCGGGAGGACCGCCTGATACGCAGTATTTT
CDR3: CASSLAAEGLAGGPPDTQYF
size: NA
J: TRBJ2-3
V: TRBV7-2
D: TRBD2

DNA: TGTGCCAGCTTATGGGGTCCGGTGGGGACCGGGGAGCTGTTTTTT
CDR3: CASLWGPVGTGELFF
size: NA
J: TRBJ2-2
V: TRBV7-9
D: NA

DNA: TGTGCCAGCAGCTACAATCTTTATGGCTACACCTTC
CDR3: CASSYNLYGYTF
size: NA
J: TRBJ1-2
V: TRBV6-6
D: NA

DNA: TGTGCCACCAGACAGGGAGAGAACACCGGGGAGCTGTTTTTT
CDR3: CATRQGENTGELFF
size: NA
J: TRBJ2-2
V: TRBV15
D: NA

DNA: TGCAGTGCTAGTCTGACAGGGGGTGGCTACACCTTC
CDR3: CSASLTGGGYTF
size: few
J: TRBJ1-2
V: TRBV20-1
D: TRBD1

DNA: TGTGCCAGCAGCTCGGGGACGGCTCGTCGAAGCGAGCAGTACTTC
CDR3: CASSSGTARRSEQYF
size: NA
J: TRBJ2-7
V: TRBV7-2
D: NA

DNA: TGTGCCACCAGTGACTACAGGGCTGGTGGGGCCAACGTCCTGACTTTC
CDR3: CATSDYRAGGANVLTF
size: NA
J: TRBJ2-6
V: TRBV24-1
D: NA

DNA: TGCAGCGTTGGGGGAAATGAGCAGTTCTTC
CDR3: CSVGGNEQFF
size: NA
J: TRBJ2-1
V: TRBV29-1
D: NA

DNA: TGCGCCAGCAACGAACTAGCGGAGAGCTCCTACAATGAGCAGTTCTTC
CDR3: CASNELAESSYNEQFF
size: once
J: TRBJ2-1
V: TRBV10-1
D: TRBD2

DNA: TGTGCCTGGAGCGCGGACAGTAATCAGCCCCAGCATTTT
CDR3: CAWSADSNQPQHF
size: few
J: TRBJ1-5
V: TRBV30
D: NA

DNA: TGTGCCAGTAGTGGCGAACCGGGGCTCAAGGGAGATACGCAGTATTTT
CDR3: CASSGEPGLKGDTQYF
size: once
J: TRBJ2-3
V: TRBV19
D: NA

DNA: TGTGCCACCAGCAGAACGACAGTCCGGGGCGGCAATGAGCAGTTCTTC
CDR3: CATSRTTVRGGNEQFF
size: few
J: TRBJ2-1
V: TRBV15
D: NA

DNA: TGTGCCAGCAGCTTCGCGCGTCCTGAGCAGTTCTTC
CDR3: CASSFARPEQFF
size: NA
J: TRBJ2-1
V: TRBV5-6
D: NA

DNA: TGCGCCAGCAGCCAAGAAGGTTCAGCTATCCTTAGGGGCTACACCTTC
CDR3: CASSQEGSAILRGYTF
size: NA
J: TRBJ1-2
V: TRBV4-3
D: NA

DNA: TGTGCCAGCAGCGCCTCCGGGACAGGGGGTCGGGGCTACACCTTC
CDR3: CASSASGTGGRGYTF
size: NA
J: TRBJ1-2
V: TRBV7-2
D: TRBD1

DNA: TGTGCCAGACGGAGGGGGTTAACCGGGGAGCTGTTTTTT
CDR3: CARRRGLTGELFF
size: NA
J: TRBJ2-2
V: TRBV2
D: NA